These 11 T cell receptor beta chains were sequenced from one sample in a study of T-cell memory formation after mild COVID-19. MiXCR was run by TCRdb on the 5' RACE reads, yielding one entry per CDR3 protein. The table has roughly 110,000 distinct CDR3 sequences, roughly an eighth seen once. Sequenced sample: PBMCs or a T cell subset sorted from them (not recorded which). The receptors derive from a man between 18 and 29 years old who had mild COVID-19 (a few samples of this study predate the infection). Cell type and time point are not known.

Worth noting for this clonotype: A much larger clone is a single base away; this may be a read error. The gene calls are TRBV9 and TRBJ2-7, with unresolved D. Germline V gives CDR1 SGDLS, CDR2 YYNGEE. This CDR3 has 11 residues. The CDR3 region has the DNA TGTGCCAGAAGCGTAGGTTACGAGCAGTACGTC. This gives the protein CARSVGYEQYV.

V is TRBV28 and J is TRBJ1-2; 9 bases line up with TRBD1. The V segment lost 6 bases and the J segment 11 bases; nucleotides outside the gene matches: 16. Germline V gives CDR1 MDHEN, CDR2 SYDVKM. The CDR3 has 15 amino acids. CDR3 DNA: TGTGCCAGCAGCCCAGATCCGGGACAGGGCACCCCTTACACCTTC. Translation: CASSPDPGQGTPYTF.

This clonotype turned up a few times. The V and J genes are TRBV20-1 and TRBJ2-7; possible D gene TRBD1, 6 bases. The CDR3 has 13 amino acids. Germline V lookup: CDR1 DFQATT, CDR2 SNEGSKA (reference sequence). V shed 6 bases and J shed 6 bases, with 18 bases lying between them. CDR3 sequence (DNA): TGCAGTGCACGATACAGGGAGTTGGGCGAGCAGTACTTC. Translating gives CSARYRELGEQYF.

This sequence joins TRBV7-6 and TRBJ2-1, with 8 bases identical to TRBD2. The CDR3 contains 18 residues. The junction had 9 bases not matched to a gene; V was cut back by 2 bases and J by 0 bases. Germline V gene data show CDR1 as SGHVS and CDR2 as FNYEAQ. The CDR3 sequence: CASSLIGGDIGSYNEQFF. The CDR3 DNA reads TGTGCCAGCAGCTTAATCGGGGGGGACATAGGCTCCTACAATGAGCAGTTCTTC.

The rearrangement uses TRBV6-2 or TRBV6-3 and TRBJ2-2, with 9 bases identical to TRBD1. V lost 6 bases, J lost 8 bases, and 10 bases stayed unmatched. Germline CDR1 MNHEY, CDR2 SVGEGT. CDR3 length equals 15 residues. CDR3 loop: CASSLTGGASGELFF. In DNA, the CDR3 is TGTGCCAGCAGCCTTACAGGGGGCGCATCTGGGGAGCTGTTTTTT.

This clonotype occurred a few times. The chain carries TRBV7-9 and TRBJ2-7, with D tentatively TRBD1 (5 bases). From germline, CDR1 is SEHNR and CDR2 FQNEAQ (reference sequence). The ends were cut back, 5 bases at V and 6 bases at J, with 17 bases in the middle. This CDR3 has 14 residues. The CDR3 nucleotides are TGTGCCAGCAGCGCCGACAGCTTGTTAAGCGAGCAGTACTTC. Amino acid sequence: CASSADSLLSEQYF.

Only a few counts were recorded for this clonotype. The rearrangement uses TRBV14 and TRBJ2-3; 11 positions match TRBD1. Germline V gene lookup returns CDR1 SGHDN and CDR2 FVKESK. The trim removed 2 bases at V and 2 bases at J, leaving 6 bases unmatched. The CDR3 length is 17 residues. The CDR3 coding sequence is TGTGCCAGCAGCCAATTCAGAGGACAGGGGGCCACAGATACGCAGTATTTT. Amino acids: CASSQFRGQGATDTQYF.

This clonotype was counted at least ten times. The V gene is TRBV10-3, the J gene TRBJ2-2; 8 bases map to TRBD1. The trim removed 8 bases at V and 2 bases at J, leaving 4 bases unmatched. From germline, CDR1 is ENHRY and CDR2 SYGVKD. The CDR3 is 14 amino acids. The CDR3 DNA follows: TGTGCCATCGCCGACAGGGGTAACACCGGGGAGCTGTTTTTT. Encoded protein: CAIADRGNTGELFF.

The J gene is TRBJ1-1, the V gene TRBV4-2, with D unresolved. V gave up 4 bases and J gave up 3 bases, with 6 bases separating them. Germline CDR1 reads LGHNA; CDR2 reads YNFKEQ. The CDR3 spans 12 residues. The CDR3 sequence is CASSRADTEAFF. As DNA, the CDR3 is TGTGCCAGCAGCCGCGCGGACACTGAAGCTTTCTTT.

The CDR3 is CASSPPYGNEQYV. CDR3 DNA: TGTGCCAGCTCACCACCGTACGGGAACGAGCAGTACGTC. The chain recombines TRBV18 with TRBJ2-7; tentatively, D is TRBD2 (5 bases). The CDR3 is 13 residues long. Germline V gene sequence: CDR1 KGHSH, CDR2 LQKENI. V lost 0 bases and J lost 5, with 8 bases in between.

This clonotype was observed a handful of times. The chain is built from TRBV7-2 and TRBJ1-3; TRBD1 aligns across 7 bases. Germline lookup yields CDR1 SGHTA and CDR2 FQGNSA. CDR3 length: 15 residues. V gave up 5 bases and J gave up 0 bases; unmatched junction bases: 4. The CDR3 nucleotides read TGTGCCAGCAGCCCCCGGGACAGCTCTGGAAACACCATATATTTT. This sequence encodes CASSPRDSSGNTIYF.